What follows are 31 T cell receptor beta chains derived from one specimen sequenced in a study of T cell repertoires in cytomegalovirus infection. Their antigen targets remain unknown. TCRdb redid the calling of the reads with MiXCR, one entry per CDR3 protein. The sample records hundreds of thousands of distinct CDR3 sequences, roughly 36% being singletons. Sample: cultured PBMCs, taken from culture after CMV antigen stimulation. These receptors all come from a human donor in good health (CMV status not recorded). Some clones in this sample may be carry-over from other donors' samples.

This chain connects TRBV6-2 or TRBV6-3 to TRBJ1-5; perhaps TRBD1 as D (5 bases). Looked up from germline, CDR1 is MNHEY and CDR2 is SVGEGT. The CDR3 spans 16 residues. Trimming took 6 bases from V and 4 from J, leaving 19 bases between them. For the CDR3, the DNA is TGTGCCAGCAGGCGAATCGGGACCCTGGGTAATCAGCCCCAGCATTTT. It translates to CASRRIGTLGNQPQHF.

This clonotype was seen only a few times. The V gene is TRBV19, the J gene TRBJ1-5; D possibly corresponds to TRBD1 (6 bases). Trimming took 7 bases from V and 6 from J, leaving 16 bases between them. Germline values: CDR1 LNHDA, CDR2 SQIVND (reference sequence). This CDR3 comprises 14 residues. CDR3 nucleotide sequence: TGTGCCAGTAACCTACAGGGTTCTGTTCAGCCCCAGCATTTT. It specifies CASNLQGSVQPQHF.

This clonotype appeared a few times. The V and J genes are TRBV7-4 and TRBJ2-5; no definite D call. Per the germline V gene, CDR1 is SGHVT and CDR2 is SQSDAQ. V was clipped by 3 bases and J by 4 bases, with 9 bases between them. The CDR3 covers 13 residues. The CDR3 coding sequence is TGTGCCAGCAGCTTGGTCGAGGTAGAGACCCAGTACTTC. Encoded protein: CASSLVEVETQYF.

The chain recombines TRBV12-3 or TRBV12-4 with TRBJ1-3, with D uncertain. The CDR3 runs to 16 residues. V gave up 8 bases and J gave up 0 bases, with 17 bases separating them. The CDR3 DNA reads TGTGCCAGCGCAACGCCCCGGGCCGTCTCTGGAAACACCATATATTTT. It is translated as CASATPRAVSGNTIYF.

This clonotype appeared many times. The chain joins TRBV7-2 to TRBJ2-3; D gene unclear. From germline, CDR1 is SGHTA and CDR2 FQGNSA. There are 13 residues in the CDR3. V lost 4 bases to trimming and J lost 2 bases, with 7 bases between them. CDR3 protein: CASSSPNTDTQYF. The CDR3, as DNA: TGTGCCAGCAGCTCCCCAAACACAGATACGCAGTATTTT.

V is TRBV27 and J is TRBJ1-6; a weak D match, TRBD1 (6 bases). With 0 bases removed from V and 10 bases from J, the gap between germline ends came to 19 bases. CDR3 size: 17 residues. Germline lookup yields CDR1 MNHEY and CDR2 SMNVEV (reference sequence). In DNA form, the CDR3 reads TGTGCCAGCAGTTTATCGGGCAACAGGGATAAAGAATCACCCCTCCACTTT. Amino acid sequence: CASSLSGNRDKESPLHF.

The chain joins TRBV12-3 or TRBV12-4 to TRBJ1-3, with D possibly TRBD1 on 6 matching bases. V was pared by 1 base and J by 0 bases, with 13 bases between. This CDR3 is built from 17 residues. This CDR3 is CASSLGIRGYSGNTIYF. CDR3 sequence (DNA): TGTGCCAGCAGTTTAGGTATCAGGGGTTACTCTGGAAACACCATATATTTT.

V is TRBV4-1 and J is TRBJ1-2, with unresolved D. The CDR3 length is 15 residues. V lost 4 bases and J lost 2, with 14 bases in between. Per the germline V gene, CDR1 is MGHRA and CDR2 is YSYEKL. This CDR3 is CASSPLVRGNYGYTF. In DNA, the CDR3 is TGCGCCAGCAGCCCCCTCGTGCGCGGAAACTATGGCTACACCTTC.

A few counts support this clonotype. The genes are TRBV7-6 and TRBJ2-1; the match to TRBD2 covers 7 bases. Trimming at V came to 3 bases and at J to 2 bases, leaving 4 bases not matched to a gene. CDR1 and CDR2 (germline): SGHVS, FNYEAQ. This CDR3 region has 15 residues. CDR3 sequence: CASSFPSGTYNEQFF. The CDR3 coding sequence is TGTGCCAGCAGCTTTCCTAGCGGCACCTACAATGAGCAGTTCTTC.

There are many counts of this clonotype. This rearrangement joins TRBV7-2 to TRBJ1-4; D is possibly TRBD1 (5 bases). The germline V gene has CDR1 SGHTA and CDR2 FQGNSA. With 1 base removed from V and 8 bases from J, the gap between germline ends came to 8 bases. The CDR3 contains 13 residues. CDR3: CASSLVWGEKLFF. In DNA, the CDR3 is TGTGCCAGCAGCTTAGTATGGGGCGAAAAACTGTTTTTT.

In its sample, this clonotype was seen a few times. The chain recombines TRBV7-6 with TRBJ2-3; no clear D. Germline assignment: CDR1 SGHVS and CDR2 FNYEAQ. The CDR3 sequence is 13 residues long. V was pared by 6 bases and J by 4 bases, with 11 bases between. CDR3 loop: CASSLLRADTQYF. The CDR3 DNA follows: TGTGCCAGCAGTCTGCTTAGGGCAGATACGCAGTATTTT. Using reference TRBV7-6 and TRBJ2-3 for the parts outside the CDR3, the full variable domain is GAGVSQSPRYKVTKRGQDVALRCDPISGHVSLYWYRQALGQGPEFLTYFNYEAQQDKSGLPNDRFSAERPEGSISTLTIQRTEQRDSAMYRCASSLLRADTQYFGPGTRLTVL.

V and J are TRBV4-1 and TRBJ1-2, with D possibly being TRBD1 (5 bases). Germline loops: CDR1 MGHRA, CDR2 YSYEKL. CDR3 size: 16 residues. The germline V and J ends were trimmed by 0 bases and 4 bases, with 15 bases remaining between them. The CDR3 coding sequence is TGCGCCAGCAGCCAAGAGCACAGGATGTCTAGCTATGGCTACACCTTC. Translation: CASSQEHRMSSYGYTF.

This clonotype was observed many times. J is TRBJ1-2 and V is TRBV7-2, with D perhaps TRBD1 (6 bases). There are 15 residues in the CDR3. Germline lookup yields CDR1 SGHTA and CDR2 FQGNSA. Deletions cut 1 base from V and 8 bases from J, with 17 bases between. In DNA form, the CDR3 reads TGTGCCAGCAGCTTAGAAGGGACAACCCTTCGGGGCTACACCTTC. Translated: CASSLEGTTLRGYTF.

The chain joins TRBV5-1 to TRBJ1-3; D remains unclear. The CDR3 consists of 15 residues. The germline V and J ends were trimmed by 4 bases and 3 bases, with 14 bases remaining between them. In germline, CDR1 is SGHRS, CDR2 YFSETQ. CDR3 sequence reads: CASSLFTGGGNTIYF. In DNA form, the CDR3 reads TGCGCCAGCAGCCTGTTCACGGGCGGTGGAAACACCATATATTTT.

The gene calls are TRBV7-2 and TRBJ2-7, with D possibly being TRBD2 (6 bases). Between the trimmed V and J ends, which lost 0 bases and 2 bases, there was a span of 11 bases. This CDR3 has 15 residues. From germline, CDR1 is SGHTA and CDR2 FQGNSA. In DNA, the CDR3 is TGTGCCAGCAGCTTAGCGTTTGCGGGACCCTACGAGCAGTACTTC. It translates to CASSLAFAGPYEQYF.

The chain has TRBV7-8 and TRBJ2-7; perhaps D is TRBD1 or TRBD2 (5 bases each). CDR1 SGHVS and CDR2 FQNEAQ come from the germline V gene. This CDR3 comprises 16 residues. Trimming took off 4 bases at V and 2 bases at J, with 18 bases between the two ends. CDR3 DNA sequence: TGTGCCAGCAGCTCGAGAGGCCGGGACCGCGCCTACGAGCAGTACTTC. It codes for CASSSRGRDRAYEQYF.

The chain uses TRBV7-6 and TRBJ2-1; D unresolved. The V gene lost 8 bases and the J gene lost 0 bases, with 11 bases spanning the gap. CDR1 is SGHVS and CDR2 is FNYEAQ in the germline V gene. The CDR3 is 14 residues long. As DNA, the CDR3 is TGTGCCAGCGCCAGGTCCTCCTCCTACAATGAGCAGTTCTTC. Translation: CASARSSSYNEQFF.

This clonotype occurred a few times. The V gene is TRBV7-9, the J gene TRBJ2-3, with a possible D match to TRBD2 (6 bases). Germline V lookup: CDR1 SEHNR, CDR2 FQNEAQ (reference sequence). The CDR3 covers 18 residues. V lost 1 base and J lost 0, with 17 bases in between. The CDR3 DNA reads TGTGCCAGCAGCTTAGGGGGGAAACTAGCCGGAAGCACAGATACGCAGTATTTT. Translated: CASSLGGKLAGSTDTQYF. Full variable domain (outside the CDR3, taken from reference TRBV7-9 and TRBJ2-3): DTGVSQNPRHKITKRGQNVTFRCDPISEHNRLYWYRQTLGQGPEFLTYFQNEAQLEKSRLLSDRFSAERPKGSFSTLEIQRTEQGDSAMYLCASSLGGKLAGSTDTQYFGPGTRLTVL.

This clonotype was picked up many times. This rearrangement joins TRBV12-5 to TRBJ2-2; tentatively, D is TRBD2 (5 bases). The CDR3 loop spans 15 amino acids. The V gene's germline CDR1 is LGHNT and CDR2 FRNRAP. V was shortened by 7 bases and J by 4 bases, with 16 bases between the two germline ends. The CDR3 DNA reads TGTGCTAGTGCCCCCCCCGCGGGTCCCACCGGGGAGCTGTTTTTT. Encoded protein: CASAPPAGPTGELFF.

This chain uses TRBV12-3 or TRBV12-4 with TRBJ2-1; 9 bases match TRBD2. The CDR3 has 16 residues. Unmatched junction bases numbered 4, after V lost 1 base and J lost 3 bases. The CDR3 coding sequence is TGTGCCAGCAGTTTAGAACTAGCGGGCTACTACAATGAGCAGTTCTTC. It codes for CASSLELAGYYNEQFF.

The table lists this clonotype with a few counts. The J gene is TRBJ1-2, the V gene TRBV7-2, with D possibly being TRBD1 (5 bases). Germline V gene sequence: CDR1 SGHTA, CDR2 FQGNSA. The length of the CDR3 is 14 residues. Trimming removed 3 bases at V and 1 base at J, with 9 bases between. As DNA, the CDR3 is TGTGCCAGCAGCTTCCTTCAGGGTAACTATGGCTACACCTTC. Translated, it gives CASSFLQGNYGYTF.

This clonotype showed up many times. The rearrangement joins TRBV7-9 to TRBJ1-2; no reliable D call. Trimming pared 5 bases from V and 4 bases from J, leaving 11 bases between. The CDR3 loop spans 13 amino acids. Germline values: CDR1 SEHNR, CDR2 FQNEAQ (reference sequence). This CDR3 reads CASSLGPSYGYTF. The CDR3 DNA reads TGTGCCAGCAGCCTAGGACCGAGCTATGGCTACACCTTC.

This clonotype was seen only a few times. This chain joins TRBV20-1 and TRBJ2-1; D unresolved. The CDR3 has 13 residues. The germline V gene has CDR1 DFQATT and CDR2 SNEGSKA (reference sequence). V shed 4 bases and J shed 0 bases, with 7 bases lying between them. The CDR3 nucleotides read TGCAGTGCTACTCTCCTCTCCTACAATGAGCAGTTCTTC. Protein product: CSATLLSYNEQFF.

This clonotype was picked up a small number of times. The chain joins TRBV6-4 to TRBJ1-1, with D unresolved. CDR3 size: 16 residues. Germline lookup yields CDR1 MRHNA and CDR2 SNTAGT. Trimming removed 2 bases at V and 0 bases at J, with 13 bases between. CDR3: CASSDPPPHMNTEAFF. CDR3 coding DNA: TGTGCCAGCAGTGACCCCCCCCCACACATGAACACTGAAGCTTTCTTT.

The chain links TRBV29-1 to TRBJ2-7; D gene ambiguous. Per germline, CDR1 SQVTM and CDR2 ANQGSEA. V lost 0 bases and J 2 bases, leaving 5 bases between the germline ends. The CDR3 is 12 amino acids. The CDR3 spells CSVEDQAYEQYF. The CDR3 DNA reads TGCAGCGTTGAAGATCAGGCCTACGAGCAGTACTTC.

The gene calls are TRBV7-8 and TRBJ2-5; D remains ambiguous. Trimming removed 6 bases from V and 0 bases from J, with 14 bases in between. In germline, CDR1 is SGHVS, CDR2 FQNEAQ. The CDR3 has 15 residues. The CDR3 nucleotides read TGTGCCAGCAGGGACCAGAGGTGGGACCAAGAGACCCAGTACTTC. Its protein is CASRDQRWDQETQYF.

This clonotype was observed a few times. V is TRBV2 and J is TRBJ2-1; 8 nucleotides match TRBD2. This CDR3 is built from 14 residues. The germline V gene encodes CDR1 SNHLY and CDR2 FYNNEI. J lost 4 bases, V lost 7 bases, and 6 bases had no gene match. The CDR3 reads CASIGGRSYNEQFF. DNA of the CDR3: TGTGCCAGCATAGGCGGGAGGAGTTACAATGAGCAGTTCTTC.

The V gene is TRBV5-1, the J gene TRBJ2-5; TRBD2 is a possible D gene (6 bases). This CDR3 has 14 amino acids. Germline values: CDR1 SGHRS, CDR2 YFSETQ. The V and J ends lost 1 base and 4 bases respectively, with 11 bases between them. The CDR3 nucleotides read TGCGCCAGCAGCTTGAGTAACGGGGGAGAGACCCAGTACTTC. It yields the protein CASSLSNGGETQYF.

V usage is TRBV11-2 and J usage is TRBJ2-7, with 10 bases fitting TRBD2. Germline CDR1 SGHAT, CDR2 FQNNGV. V trimming: 5 bases; J trimming: 5 bases; junction bases outside the gene matches: 12. The CDR3 covers 16 residues. CDR3 nucleotides: TGTGCCAGCAGCACCCCTACTAGCGGGACGGCCCACGAGCAGTACTTC. It translates to CASSTPTSGTAHEQYF.

The chain carries TRBV2 and TRBJ1-1, with 8 bases lining up with TRBD1. The V gene end was trimmed by 5 bases and the J gene end by 5 bases; junction bases not matched to a gene: 7. The CDR3 loop spans 14 amino acids. Germline CDR1 SNHLY, CDR2 FYNNEI. CDR3 in DNA: TGTGCCAGCAGTTACGACAGGGGCTGGACTGAAGCTTTCTTT. Translating it yields CASSYDRGWTEAFF.

This clonotype was recorded many times. The rearrangement links TRBV7-6 to TRBJ2-7; 9 bases match TRBD2. V shed 0 bases, J shed 6 bases, and the junction held 6 bases outside the gene matches. The CDR3 consists of 15 residues. Germline CDR1 reads SGHVS; CDR2 reads FNYEAQ. In DNA, the CDR3 is TGTGCCAGCAGCTTAGCTGTTAGCGGGAGTGGCGAGCAGTACTTC. Translating it yields CASSLAVSGSGEQYF. The full variable domain, completed using reference TRBV7-6 and TRBJ2-7, is GAGVSQSPRYKVTKRGQDVALRCDPISGHVSLYWYRQALGQGPEFLTYFNYEAQQDKSGLPNDRFSAERPEGSISTLTIQRTEQRDSAMYRCASSLAVSGSGEQYFGPGTRLTVT.